This paragraph reports one T cell receptor beta chain. The antigen remains unidentified. Profiled with immunoSEQ multiplex PCR; TCRdb holds only in-frame clones, not every one. The table includes roughly 15,000 clones, under 40% detected once. This sample was taken from a study of neoadjuvant anti-PD-1 for oral cavity cancer. Broader study findings: Post-treatment tumors with larger preexisting clones showed more shrinkage.

The time point here: after neoadjuvant nivolumab, at surgical resection. Trimming pared 0 bases from V and 5 bases from J, leaving 8 bases between. This CDR3 region has 14 residues. CDR1 is MNHNY and CDR2 is SVGAGI in the germline V gene (reference sequence). The gene calls are TRBV6-6 and TRBJ1-5; unclear D gene. This material consisted of tumor tissue, taken after nivolumab (anti-PD-1) treatment. This receptor was taken from a person aged 35-79 years with oral cavity squamous cell carcinoma. The CDR3 nucleotides are TGTGCCAGCAGTTACTCGAAAGTAGATCAGCCCCAGCATTTT. It is translated as CASSYSKVDQPQHF.